The sequence of this TCR beta chain was determined in a study of T cells in women clearing cervical HPV infection. General observations from the study: CIN3+ cases had significantly higher TCR richness than controls; evenness did not differ.

In regard to this clone: Its antigen remains unknown. The junction differs from germline at one of its ends, possibly a read error. The CDR3 is cut off 3 residues early in the read; its end comes from the germline J gene.

Germline lookup yields CDR1 KGHSH and CDR2 LQKENI. This CDR3 has 14 amino acids. This table comes from immunoSEQ multiplex PCR, and its TCRdb copy is limited to in-frame clones, with some not included. The sample features about 31,000 clones, with 2.5% to 3.5% in its top ten. This sequence was found in a woman between 18 and 75 years old with a cervical HPV16 infection that either progressed to CIN3+ or cleared (not recorded which). V usage is TRBV18 and J usage is TRBJ1-4; D is ambiguous. The specimen sequenced was blood buffy coat. CDR3 DNA (partial): TGTGCCAGCTCATTCCTTAGAAAGAATGGAAAA. Its translation is CASSFLRKNGK. The full-length CDR3 reads as CASSFLRKNGKLFF.